This TCR beta chain was found in a study of shared clonotypes between healthy human individuals. Repertoires were generated with immunoSEQ multiplex PCR, while TCRdb's copy carries only in-frame clones and drops some. The sample lists under 750,000 clones, over 60% occurring once. This clone was counted between two and nine times. Its specificity is unknown. In germline, CDR1 is MGHDK, CDR2 SYGVNS. With 4 bases removed from V and 4 bases from J, the gap between germline ends came to 11 bases. The CDR3 is 14 residues long. Study-level findings and limits: Sequencing of the sorted subsets was shown by rarefaction to be incomplete despite large depth. For naive CD4 cells, 5% to 6.5% of clonotypes were shared across a few donors.

Material: memory CD4+ T cells sorted from blood. Subset meaning: CD45RA-negative fraction. The source is a woman younger than 45 in good health. This chain connects TRBV25-1 to TRBJ2-1; possible D gene TRBD1, 5 bases. The CDR3 coding sequence is TGTGCCAGCAGTGGGCAGGGAAATTACAATGAGCAGTTCTTC. Its protein product is CASSGQGNYNEQFF.